The 11 T cell receptor beta chains below come from one sample, sequenced in a study of blood T cell repertoires in COVID-19. Only in-frame clones appear in the TCRdb table, and some are missing; sequencing was by immunoSEQ multiplex PCR. Among just under 70,000 clones listed, 75% to 90% were seen once. The sequenced material came from peripheral blood. Source of these receptors: a man between 25 and 39 years old with acute or convalescent COVID-19.

The chain combines TRBV16 with TRBJ2-7, with 9 bases matching TRBD1. Germline V gene lookup returns CDR1 KGHSY and CDR2 FQNENV. The V and J ends lost 0 bases and 4 bases, in that order; junction bases with no gene match: 1. There are 14 residues in the CDR3. The CDR3 DNA is TGTGCCAGCAGCCAATCCGGGACAGGGTACGAGCAGTACTTC. The encoded protein is CASSQSGTGYEQYF.

This rearrangement joins TRBV7-2 to TRBJ2-7, with 7 nucleotides matching TRBD1. V trimming: 2 bases; J trimming: 5 bases; junction bases outside the gene matches: 6. Germline values: CDR1 SGHTA, CDR2 FQGNSA. The CDR3 is 14 amino acids. CDR3 sequence (DNA): TGTGCCAGCAGCTTATCACAGGGGAGTAACGAGCAGTACTTC. Translated, it gives CASSLSQGSNEQYF.

A single count supports this clone. The V call is TRBV11-2, the J call TRBJ2-2; D is unresolved. Trimming took off 5 bases at V and 1 base at J, with 11 bases between the two ends. Germline V lookup: CDR1 SGHAT, CDR2 FQNNGV. The CDR3 length is 15 residues. The CDR3 sequence is CASSRYGQNTGELFF. CDR3 bases: TGTGCCAGCAGCAGATATGGGCAGAACACCGGGGAGCTGTTTTTT.

The chain recombines TRBV7-9 with TRBJ2-2; D is uncertain. Germline lookup yields CDR1 SEHNR and CDR2 FQNEAQ (reference sequence). Deletions cut 4 bases from V and 7 bases from J, with 13 bases between. This CDR3 is built from 14 residues. CDR3: CASSSGYVFGELFF. The CDR3 nucleotides read TGTGCCAGCAGCTCCGGGTACGTTTTCGGGGAGCTGTTTTTT.

The gene calls are TRBV28 and TRBJ2-1; 10 nucleotides line up with TRBD1. The J segment lost 7 bases and the V segment lost 7 bases, leaving 10 bases of the junction unmatched. Looked up from germline, CDR1 is MDHEN and CDR2 is SYDVKM. The CDR3 covers 15 residues. CDR3 DNA: TGTGCCAGCACCTTTCGATGGACAGGGGGAAATGAGCAGTTCTTC. Translated, it gives CASTFRWTGGNEQFF.

The rearrangement uses TRBV2 and TRBJ1-1; TRBD1 agrees at 9 bases. The CDR3 covers 15 residues. The V gene end was trimmed by 7 bases and the J gene end by 3 bases; junction bases not matched to a gene: 9. Germline CDR1 SNHLY, CDR2 FYNNEI. The CDR3 nucleotides read TGTGCCAGCAAACGACAGGGGGTCGGTCACACTGAAGCTTTCTTT. Amino acids: CASKRQGVGHTEAFF.

The V call is TRBV2, the J call TRBJ2-7; a weak D match, TRBD2 (6 bases). The germline V and J ends were trimmed by 8 bases and 5 bases, with 10 bases remaining between them. The CDR3 loop spans 11 amino acids. CDR1 and CDR2 from the germline V gene are SNHLY and FYNNEI. CDR3 DNA: TGTGCCAGCGCTGGGGGGAACGAGCAGTACTTC. Translated: CASAGGNEQYF.

CDR3 sequence (DNA): TGTGCCAGCTCACCGGGGCGGTTTTTCTCTGGAAACACCATATATTTT. This codes for CASSPGRFFSGNTIYF. The chain is built from TRBV18 and TRBJ1-3, with a weak D call TRBD1 (5 bases). V lost 3 bases, J lost 0 bases, and 12 bases lay in between. The CDR3 spans 16 residues. CDR1 and CDR2 from the germline V gene are KGHSH and LQKENI.

The genes are TRBV5-1 and TRBJ2-6; the match to TRBD1 covers 8 bases. Germline V gene data show CDR1 as SGHRS and CDR2 as YFSETQ. V was pared by 4 bases and J by 0 bases, with 9 bases of the junction left unmatched. The CDR3 covers 18 residues. This chain's CDR3 is CASSASDRADSGANVLTF. DNA of the CDR3: TGCGCCAGCAGCGCGTCGGACAGGGCAGACTCTGGGGCCAACGTCCTGACTTTC.

J is TRBJ2-1 and V is TRBV9; 10 bases map to TRBD2. The CDR3 has 20 amino acids. Germline CDR1 reads SGDLS; CDR2 reads YYNGEE. J lost 5 bases, V lost 1 base, and 18 bases had no gene match. This CDR3 reads CASSVTGVAGGHHPNNEQFF. DNA of the CDR3: TGTGCCAGCAGCGTAACAGGGGTAGCGGGAGGCCACCACCCTAACAATGAGCAGTTCTTC.

This chain links TRBV6-5 with TRBJ2-7, with 8 bases matching TRBD1. Per the germline V gene, CDR1 is MNHEY and CDR2 is SVGAGI. The J segment lost 6 bases and the V segment lost 6 bases, leaving 4 bases of the junction unmatched. CDR3 size: 12 residues. The CDR3 coding sequence is TGTGCCAGCAGAACAGGGGGGACCGAGCAGTACTTC. This translates into CASRTGGTEQYF.